Presented here are 18 T cell receptor beta chains from one specimen sequenced in a study of vaccination effects on CD4 cells after COVID-19. The antigens for these receptors are not known. Data came from immunoSEQ multiplex PCR; TCRdb stores just in-frame clones and leaves some out. The sample includes some 56,000 clones, about 77% of them seen just once. After expansion with viral peptide pools in the ViraFEST assay, antigen-specific CD4+ T cells were sequenced. Isolation of CD4+ T cells took place after about 10 days of culture. Their SARS-CoV-2 infection, verified by PCR, occurred between March and December 2020. Material: CD4+ T cells from PBMCs cultured with HIV peptides, obtained before COVID-19 vaccination. Stated subset: HIV-1 Nef peptide pool negative control/reference culture. These receptors all stem from a human donor who had a prior SARS-CoV-2 infection.

A few counts support this clone. The chain combines TRBV5-6 with TRBJ2-5; D not resolved. Trimming took off 4 bases at V and 4 bases at J, with 5 bases between the two ends. The CDR3 consists of 11 residues. Germline V CDR1 and CDR2: SGHDT, YYEEEE. The CDR3 DNA reads TGTGCCAGCAGCCGGGCAGAGACCCAGTACTTC. Its protein product is CASSRAETQYF.

The chain employs TRBV6-5 and TRBJ1-1; 10 nucleotides align to TRBD1. The germline gives CDR1 MNHEY, CDR2 SVGAGI. V trimming: 5 bases; J trimming: 8 bases; junction bases outside the gene matches: 5. CDR3 length equals 13 residues. CDR3 nucleotides: TGTGCCAGCAGTCCCGACAGGGGGCAGGAAGCTTTCTTT. Protein product: CASSPDRGQEAFF.

This clone showed up just once. This chain joins TRBV9 and TRBJ2-7; D gene unclear. The CDR3 is 15 residues long. The V end was cut by 0 bases, the J end by 7 bases, with 17 bases between. The V gene's germline CDR1 is SGDLS and CDR2 YYNGEE. CDR3 coding DNA: TGTGCCAGCAGCGTAGCCCAAACGTCCCTGGGAGAGCAGTACTTC. This encodes CASSVAQTSLGEQYF.

The J gene is TRBJ2-7, the V gene TRBV5-4; D is possibly TRBD2 (6 bases). Trimming cost V 1 base and J 3 bases, with 14 bases left between them. CDR1 and CDR2 from the germline V gene are SGHNT and YYREEE (reference sequence). The CDR3 sequence is 15 residues long. The chain's CDR3 is CASSLSHGRGYEQYF. The CDR3 DNA follows: TGTGCCAGCAGCTTGTCCCACGGGAGAGGCTACGAGCAGTACTTC. The complete variable domain, with remaining parts taken from reference TRBV5-4 and TRBJ2-7, reads ETGVTQSPTHLIKTRGQQVTLRCSSQSGHNTVSWYQQALGQGPQFIFQYYREEENGRGNFPPRFSGLQFPNYSSELNVNALELDDSALYLCASSLSHGRGYEQYFGPGTRLTVT.

This chain connects TRBV15 to TRBJ2-1; D remains ambiguous. Germline CDR1 and CDR2: LNHNV and YYDKDF (reference sequence). The CDR3 covers 15 residues. V was shortened by 6 bases and J by 3 bases, with 15 bases between the two germline ends. The CDR3 sequence is CATRWSWALYNEQFF. The CDR3 bases are TGTGCCACCAGGTGGTCTTGGGCCCTCTACAATGAGCAGTTCTTC.

The CDR3 here is CASSRSTGTGVTGELFF. For the CDR3, the DNA is TGCGCCAGCAGCCGATCAACCGGGACAGGGGTTACCGGGGAGCTGTTTTTT. The genes are TRBV4-1 and TRBJ2-2, with 10 bases that match TRBD1. The V gene end was trimmed by 4 bases and the J gene end by 5 bases; junction bases not matched to a gene: 10. The CDR3 length is 17 residues. Per germline, CDR1 MGHRA and CDR2 YSYEKL.

This clone was picked up one time. CDR3 coding DNA: TGCGCCAGCAGCCAAGATGTTCAGTATAGGAGCAATCAGCCCCAGCATTTT. It translates to CASSQDVQYRSNQPQHF. The chain has TRBV4-3 and TRBJ1-5; D remains ambiguous. Trimming removed 0 bases from V and 1 base from J, with 13 bases in between. Per germline, CDR1 LGHNA and CDR2 YSLEER. CDR3 length: 17 residues.

The rearrangement uses TRBV5-3 and TRBJ2-1; TRBD2 matches at 8 bases. TRBV5-3 is filed as an ORF, its function uncertain. V dropped 4 bases and J dropped 0; count of bases not matched to a gene: 3. The CDR3 covers 15 residues. CDR3 nucleotides: TGTGCCAGAAGCGTAACTAGCGGCTCCTACAATGAGCAGTTCTTC. Translated: CARSVTSGSYNEQFF.

This chain connects TRBV11-3 to TRBJ1-1; D not certain. The length of the CDR3 is 13 residues. Trimming took 5 bases from V and 4 from J, leaving 11 bases between them. Germline CDR1 reads SGHNT; CDR2 reads YENEEA. The CDR3 is CASSPPGGTEAFF. CDR3 sequence (DNA): TGTGCCAGCAGCCCCCCAGGTGGCACTGAAGCTTTCTTT. The full variable domain, rest sourced from reference TRBV11-3 and TRBJ1-1, is EAGVVQSPRYKIIEKKQPVAFWCNPISGHNTLYWYLQNLGQGPELLIRYENEEAVDDSQLPKDRFSAERLKGVDSTLKIQPAELGDSAVYLCASSPPGGTEAFFGQGTRLTVV.

The chain is built from TRBV9 and TRBJ2-5; TRBD2 matches 16 bases. CDR1 is SGDLS and CDR2 is YYNGEE in the germline V gene. The CDR3 is made up of 17 amino acids. Trimming at V came to 4 bases and at J to 5 bases, leaving 8 bases not matched to a gene. As DNA, the CDR3 is TGTGCCAGCAGCCCAGGGACTAGCGGGGGGGCCCTGGAGACCCAGTACTTC. It is translated as CASSPGTSGGALETQYF. The full variable domain, its missing parts supplied by reference TRBV9 and TRBJ2-5, is DSGVTQTPKHLITATGQRVTLRCSPRSGDLSVYWYQQSLDQGLQFLIQYYNGEERAKGNILERFSAQQFPDLHSELNLSSLELGDSALYFCASSPGTSGGALETQYFGPGTRLLVL.

The rearrangement joins TRBV7-6 to TRBJ1-2, with 8 bases lining up with TRBD1. The CDR3 sequence is 17 residues long. The trim removed 5 bases at V and 7 bases at J, leaving 18 bases unmatched. Germline V gives CDR1 SGHVS, CDR2 FNYEAQ. CDR3 nucleotides: TGTGCCAGCAGCGCCACCGGGACAGGCTTTGCAATTTTTGGCTACACCTTC. Residues: CASSATGTGFAIFGYTF. The whole variable domain, remainder taken from reference TRBV7-6 and TRBJ1-2, is GAGVSQSPRYKVTKRGQDVALRCDPISGHVSLYWYRQALGQGPEFLTYFNYEAQQDKSGLPNDRFSAERPEGSISTLTIQRTEQRDSAMYRCASSATGTGFAIFGYTFGSGTRLTVV.

CDR3 protein: CASSYGFGSLQETQYF. The DNA of the CDR3 is TGTGCCAGCAGTTACGGGTTCGGGAGCTTACAAGAGACCCAGTACTTC. V is TRBV6-2 or TRBV6-3 and J is TRBJ2-5; perhaps TRBD2 as D (6 bases). The length of the CDR3 is 16 residues. CDR1 is MNHEY and CDR2 is SVGEGT in the germline V gene. Between the trimmed V and J ends, which lost 2 bases and 2 bases, there was a span of 15 bases.

This clone was detected once. The chain links TRBV7-2 to TRBJ2-1; 12 bases are a match to TRBD2. Per the germline V gene, CDR1 is SGHTA and CDR2 is FQGNSA. The CDR3 runs to 15 residues. With 2 bases clipped from V and 9 bases from J, the junction kept 5 bases outside the gene matches. CDR3 DNA: TGTGCCAGCAGCTTAACTCGACTAGCGGGGGTTGAGCAGTTCTTC. Translating it yields CASSLTRLAGVEQFF.

This clone was recorded only once. The chain carries TRBV7-3 and TRBJ2-1; D might be TRBD1 (6 bases). The germline V and J ends were trimmed by 5 bases and 2 bases, with 13 bases remaining between them. In germline, CDR1 is SGHTA, CDR2 FQGTGA. This CDR3 has 15 residues. CDR3 DNA: TGTGCCAGCAGCCTGCTGGGGGCGGCCTACAATGAGCAGTTCTTC. Its protein is CASSLLGAAYNEQFF. The full variable domain, completed using reference TRBV7-3 and TRBJ2-1, is GAGVSQTPSNKVTEKGKYVELRCDPISGHTALYWYRQSLGQGPEFLIYFQGTGAADDSGLPNDRFFAVRPEGSVSTLKIQRTERGDSAVYLCASSLLGAAYNEQFFGPGTRLTVL.

The chain carries TRBV7-2 and TRBJ2-7; D not certain. The germline V gene has CDR1 SGHTA and CDR2 FQGNSA. Trimming pared 5 bases from V and 2 bases from J, leaving 7 bases between. This CDR3 region has 12 residues. The CDR3 protein is CASSTRPYEQYF. In DNA form, the CDR3 reads TGTGCCAGCAGCACCCGACCCTACGAGCAGTACTTC.

V gene TRBV18 combines with J gene TRBJ1-1; 9 bases match TRBD1. The germline V gene encodes CDR1 KGHSH and CDR2 LQKENI. V lost 8 bases and J lost 3; bases outside the gene matches: 10. This CDR3 contains 15 residues. CDR3 in DNA: TGTGCCAGCCACCTAACAGGGGGCGGGTACACTGAAGCTTTCTTT. It specifies CASHLTGGGYTEAFF.

The J gene is TRBJ2-3, the V gene TRBV10-3; the match to TRBD2 covers 9 bases. CDR3 length equals 11 residues. The V gene's germline CDR1 is ENHRY and CDR2 SYGVKD. With V trimmed by 11 bases and J by 6 bases, 3 bases remained unmatched. In DNA, the CDR3 is TGTGCCGCCGGGACTAGCGATACGCAGTATTTT. Translated: CAAGTSDTQYF.

This clone was found once. This chain connects TRBV5-5 to TRBJ2-4, with D uncertain. The CDR3 covers 13 residues. Germline assignment: CDR1 SGHKS and CDR2 YYEKEE (reference sequence). The V end lost 2 bases, the J end lost 3 bases, and 6 bases lay between the germline ends. CDR3 region: CASSLYSKNIQYF. The CDR3 coding sequence is TGTGCCAGCAGCTTATACAGCAAAAACATTCAGTACTTC.